The sequence of this T cell receptor beta chain was determined in a study of cytomegalovirus exposure and HLA in healthy donors. Overall study results and limits: The likely origin of a cluster of highly shared sequence variants was a sequencing artifact. Cytomegalovirus status was reportedly diagnosed by the classifier with high specificity and sensitivity. Exclusion as indistinguishable affected some V segments, including TRBV6-2 and TRBV6-3.

CDR1 is MDHEN and CDR2 is SYDVKM in the germline V gene. This CDR3 region has 13 residues. V shed 2 bases and J shed 2 bases, with 7 bases lying between them. For this clone: Its antigen is as yet unknown.

Primers for the PCR totalled 60 Vbeta and 13 Jbeta. This table comes from immunoSEQ multiplex PCR, and its TCRdb copy is limited to in-frame clones, with some not included. Counted here are roughly 300,000 clones, more than 80% occurring once; the ten biggest clones make up 3.5% to 4%. The sequenced material came from PBMCs. This TCR was recovered from a man in his forties in good health and CMV-seropositive. The chain links TRBV28 to TRBJ2-7; D gene unclear. The CDR3 here is CASSLRSTYEQYF. As DNA, the CDR3 is TGTGCCAGCAGTTTACGGTCTACCTACGAGCAGTACTTC.